This TCR beta chain was sequenced for a study of cytomegalovirus exposure and HLA in healthy donors. General observations from the study: A few chains linked to CMV were shown in vitro to be specific for CMV antigens.

The CDR3 totals 12 residues. The germline V gene has CDR1 SEHNR and CDR2 FQNEAQ (reference sequence). Trimming took off 3 bases at V and 5 bases at J, with 8 bases between the two ends. PCR involved 60 Vbeta and 13 Jbeta primers. Clones were sequenced by immunoSEQ multiplex PCR, and TCRdb holds only the in-frame ones, with some missing. The sample has roughly 120,000 clones; about 80% are singletons. This clone was seen a handful of times. What it binds is unknown. The sample consisted of PBMCs. This TCR came from a man aged 18 to 30 in good health and CMV-seronegative. The chain uses TRBV7-9 and TRBJ2-7, with a tentative D call TRBD2 (6 bases). In DNA, the CDR3 is TGTGCCAGCAGCTTGGGACTCAACGAGCAGTACTTC. This translates into CASSLGLNEQYF.